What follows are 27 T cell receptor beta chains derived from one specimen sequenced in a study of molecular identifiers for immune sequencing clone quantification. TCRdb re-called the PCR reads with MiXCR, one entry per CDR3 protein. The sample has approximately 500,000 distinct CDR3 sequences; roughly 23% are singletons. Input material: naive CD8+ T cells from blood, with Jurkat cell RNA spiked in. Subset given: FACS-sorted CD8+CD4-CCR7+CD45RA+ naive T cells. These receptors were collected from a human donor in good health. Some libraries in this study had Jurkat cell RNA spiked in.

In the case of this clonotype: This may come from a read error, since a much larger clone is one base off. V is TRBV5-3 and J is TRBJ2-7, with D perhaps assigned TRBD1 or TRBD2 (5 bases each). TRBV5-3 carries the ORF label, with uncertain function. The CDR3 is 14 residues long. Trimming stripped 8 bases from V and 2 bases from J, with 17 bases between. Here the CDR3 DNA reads TGTGCCAGCAACGACCGGGACCGCGCCTACGAGCAGTACTTC. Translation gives CASNDRDRAYEQYF.

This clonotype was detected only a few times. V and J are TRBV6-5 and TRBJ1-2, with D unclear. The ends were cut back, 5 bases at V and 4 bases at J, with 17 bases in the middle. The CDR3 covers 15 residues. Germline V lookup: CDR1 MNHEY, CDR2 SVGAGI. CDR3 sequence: CASSPSSQRLYGYTF. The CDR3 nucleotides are TGTGCCAGCAGTCCGTCAAGCCAGAGACTCTATGGCTACACCTTC.

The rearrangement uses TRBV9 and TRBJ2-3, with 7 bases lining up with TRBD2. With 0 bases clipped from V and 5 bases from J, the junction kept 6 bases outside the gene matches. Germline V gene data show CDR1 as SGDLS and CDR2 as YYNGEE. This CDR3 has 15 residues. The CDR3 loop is CASSVGPPGGDTQYF. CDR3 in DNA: TGTGCCAGCAGCGTAGGGCCCCCGGGGGGAGATACGCAGTATTTT.

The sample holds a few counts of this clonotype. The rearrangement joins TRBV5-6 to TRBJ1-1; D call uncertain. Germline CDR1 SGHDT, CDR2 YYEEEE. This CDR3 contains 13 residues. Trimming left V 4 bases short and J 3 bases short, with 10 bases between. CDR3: CASSLYEYTEAFF. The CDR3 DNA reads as TGTGCCAGCAGCCTTTACGAGTACACTGAAGCTTTCTTT.

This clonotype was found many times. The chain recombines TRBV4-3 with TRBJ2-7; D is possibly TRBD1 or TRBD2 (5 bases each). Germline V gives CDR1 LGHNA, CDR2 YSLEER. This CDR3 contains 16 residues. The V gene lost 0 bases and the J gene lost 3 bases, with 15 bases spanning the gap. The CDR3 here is CASSQDRGRLSYEQYF. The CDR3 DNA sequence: TGCGCCAGCAGCCAAGATCGGGGACGACTTAGCTACGAGCAGTACTTC.

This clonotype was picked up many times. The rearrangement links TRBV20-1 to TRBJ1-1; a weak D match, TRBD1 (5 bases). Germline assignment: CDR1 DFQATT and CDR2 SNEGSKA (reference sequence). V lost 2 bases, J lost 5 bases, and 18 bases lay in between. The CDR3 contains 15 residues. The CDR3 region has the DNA TGCAGTGCTAGAAGAAGTGCCGAGTGGGGGACTGAAGCTTTCTTT. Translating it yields CSARRSAEWGTEAFF.

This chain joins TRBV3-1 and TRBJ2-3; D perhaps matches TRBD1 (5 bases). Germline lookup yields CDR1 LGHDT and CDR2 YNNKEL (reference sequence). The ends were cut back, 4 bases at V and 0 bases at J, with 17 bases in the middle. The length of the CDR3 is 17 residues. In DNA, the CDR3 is TGTGCCAGCAGCCCCTGGACATCTCGAACTAGCACAGATACGCAGTATTTT. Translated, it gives CASSPWTSRTSTDTQYF.

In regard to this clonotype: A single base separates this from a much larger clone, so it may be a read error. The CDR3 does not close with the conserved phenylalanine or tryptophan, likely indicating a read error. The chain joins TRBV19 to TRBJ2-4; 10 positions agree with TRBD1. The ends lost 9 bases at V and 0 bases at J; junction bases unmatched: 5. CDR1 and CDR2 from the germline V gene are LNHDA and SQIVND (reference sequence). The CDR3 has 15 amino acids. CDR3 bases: TGTGCCAGCGGACAGGGGGGTTCAGCCAAAAACATTCAGTACTCC. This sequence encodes CASGQGGSAKNIQYS.

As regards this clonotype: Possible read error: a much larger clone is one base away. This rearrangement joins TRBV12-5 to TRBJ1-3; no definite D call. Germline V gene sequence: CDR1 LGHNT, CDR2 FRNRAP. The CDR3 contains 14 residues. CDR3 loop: CASGAGSSGKTIYF. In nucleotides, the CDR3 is TGTGCTAGTGGCGCGGGGAGCTCTGGAAAGACCATATATTTT.

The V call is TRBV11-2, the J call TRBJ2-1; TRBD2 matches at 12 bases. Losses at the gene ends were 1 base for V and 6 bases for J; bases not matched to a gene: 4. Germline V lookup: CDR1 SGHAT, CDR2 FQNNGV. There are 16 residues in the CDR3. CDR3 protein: CASSLAGLAGINEQFF. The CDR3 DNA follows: TGTGCCAGCAGCTTAGCCGGACTAGCGGGGATCAATGAGCAGTTCTTC.

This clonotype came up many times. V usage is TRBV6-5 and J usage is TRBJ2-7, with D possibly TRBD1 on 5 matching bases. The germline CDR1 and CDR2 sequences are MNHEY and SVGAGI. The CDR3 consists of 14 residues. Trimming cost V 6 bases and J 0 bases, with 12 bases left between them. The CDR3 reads CASSTAGYSYEQYF. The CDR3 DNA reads TGTGCCAGCAGCACCGCAGGGTACTCCTACGAGCAGTACTTC.

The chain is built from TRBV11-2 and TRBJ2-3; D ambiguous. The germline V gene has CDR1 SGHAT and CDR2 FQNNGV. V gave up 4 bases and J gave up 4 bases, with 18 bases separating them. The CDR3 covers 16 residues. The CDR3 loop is CASSSETGPRPDTQYF. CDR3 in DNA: TGTGCCAGCAGCTCGGAGACGGGCCCTCGGCCAGATACGCAGTATTTT.

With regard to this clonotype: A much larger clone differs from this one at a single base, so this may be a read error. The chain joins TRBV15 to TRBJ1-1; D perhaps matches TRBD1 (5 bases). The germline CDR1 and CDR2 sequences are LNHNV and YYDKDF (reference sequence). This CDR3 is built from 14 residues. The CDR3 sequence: CATSGDHLNAEAFF. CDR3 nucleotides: TGTGCCACCAGTGGGGACCACCTGAACGCTGAAGCTTTCTTT.

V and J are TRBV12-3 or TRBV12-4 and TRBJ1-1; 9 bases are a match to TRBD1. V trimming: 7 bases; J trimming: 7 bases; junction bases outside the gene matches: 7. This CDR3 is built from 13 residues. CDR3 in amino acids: CASNPGQGFEAFF. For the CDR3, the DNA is TGTGCCAGCAACCCGGGACAGGGCTTTGAAGCTTTCTTT.

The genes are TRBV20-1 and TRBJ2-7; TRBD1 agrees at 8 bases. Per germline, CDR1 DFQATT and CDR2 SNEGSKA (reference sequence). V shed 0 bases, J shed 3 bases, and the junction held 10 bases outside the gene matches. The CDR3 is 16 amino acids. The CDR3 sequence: CSARDLAGTGIYEQYF. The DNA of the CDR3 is TGCAGTGCTAGAGATTTGGCCGGGACAGGTATCTACGAGCAGTACTTC.

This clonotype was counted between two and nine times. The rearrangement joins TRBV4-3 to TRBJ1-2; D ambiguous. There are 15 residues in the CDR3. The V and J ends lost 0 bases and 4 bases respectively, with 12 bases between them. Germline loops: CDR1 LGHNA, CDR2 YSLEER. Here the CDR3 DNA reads TGCGCCAGCAGCCAAGATCCGTCAGGACCCTATGGCTACACCTTC. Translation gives CASSQDPSGPYGYTF.

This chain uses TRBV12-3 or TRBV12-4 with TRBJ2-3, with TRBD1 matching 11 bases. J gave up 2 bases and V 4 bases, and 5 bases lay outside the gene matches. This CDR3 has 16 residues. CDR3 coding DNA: TGTGCCAGCAGTTGGACAGGGGGCTGGAACACAGATACGCAGTATTTT. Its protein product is CASSWTGGWNTDTQYF.

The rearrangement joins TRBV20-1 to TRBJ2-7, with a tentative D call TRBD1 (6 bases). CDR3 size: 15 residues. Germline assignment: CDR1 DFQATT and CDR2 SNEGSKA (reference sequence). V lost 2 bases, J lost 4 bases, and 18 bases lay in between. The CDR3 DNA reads TGCAGTGCTAGACCACAGGGAATGGGACGGTACGAGCAGTACTTC. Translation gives CSARPQGMGRYEQYF.

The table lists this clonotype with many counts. Here the CDR3 reads CARGTGEPVVNTEAFF. As DNA, the CDR3 is TGTGCCAGAGGGACAGGGGAACCTGTAGTGAACACTGAAGCTTTCTTT. The V call is TRBV2, the J call TRBJ1-1; TRBD1 aligns across 10 bases. Germline V gene data show CDR1 as SNHLY and CDR2 as FYNNEI. The CDR3 loop spans 16 amino acids. The V segment lost 9 bases and the J segment 0 bases; nucleotides outside the gene matches: 10. The full variable domain, rest sourced from reference TRBV2 and TRBJ1-1, is EPEVTQTPSHQVTQMGQEVILRCVPISNHLYFYWYRQILGQKVEFLVSFYNNEISEKSEIFDDQFSVERPDGSNFTLKIRSTKLEDSAMYFCARGTGEPVVNTEAFFGQGTRLTVV.

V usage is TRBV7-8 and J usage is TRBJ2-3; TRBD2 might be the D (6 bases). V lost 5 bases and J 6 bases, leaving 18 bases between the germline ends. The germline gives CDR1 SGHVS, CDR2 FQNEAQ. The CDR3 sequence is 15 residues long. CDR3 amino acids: CASSVPGLNRDTQYF. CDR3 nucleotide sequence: TGTGCCAGCAGCGTCCCGGGACTCAATCGGGATACGCAGTATTTT.

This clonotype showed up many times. The CDR3 region has the DNA TGTGCCAGCAGCGAAAACAGGGGGCGTCAGCCCCAGCATTTT. As protein: CASSENRGRQPQHF. The chain joins TRBV7-2 to TRBJ1-5; TRBD1 agrees at 9 bases. With 5 bases clipped from V and 6 bases from J, the junction kept 5 bases outside the gene matches. This CDR3 contains 14 residues. Germline CDR1 reads SGHTA; CDR2 reads FQGNSA. Full variable domain (remainder filled in from reference TRBV7-2 and TRBJ1-5): GAGVSQSPSNKVTEKGKDVELRCDPISGHTALYWYRQSLGQGLEFLIYFQGNSAPDKSGLPSDRFSAERTGGSVSTLTIQRTQQEDSAVYLCASSENRGRQPQHFGDGTRLSIL.

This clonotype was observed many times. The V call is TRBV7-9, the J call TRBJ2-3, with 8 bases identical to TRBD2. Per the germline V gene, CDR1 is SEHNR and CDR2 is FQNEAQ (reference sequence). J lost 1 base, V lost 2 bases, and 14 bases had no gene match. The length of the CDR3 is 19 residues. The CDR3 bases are TGTGCCAGCAGCTTACCCCTGGAACCTTCGACTAGCGGCACAGATACGCAGTATTTT. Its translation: CASSLPLEPSTSGTDTQYF.

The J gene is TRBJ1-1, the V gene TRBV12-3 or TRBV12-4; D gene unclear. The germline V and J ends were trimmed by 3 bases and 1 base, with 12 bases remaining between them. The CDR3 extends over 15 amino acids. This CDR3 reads CASSFNRRWNTEAFF. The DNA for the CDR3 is TGTGCCAGCAGTTTCAACCGCAGATGGAACACTGAAGCTTTCTTT.

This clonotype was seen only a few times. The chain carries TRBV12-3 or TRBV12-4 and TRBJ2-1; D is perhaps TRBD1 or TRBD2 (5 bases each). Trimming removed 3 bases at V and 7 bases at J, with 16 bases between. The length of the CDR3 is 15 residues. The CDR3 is CASSFWDAEGNEQFF. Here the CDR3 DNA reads TGTGCCAGCAGTTTTTGGGACGCCGAAGGGAATGAGCAGTTCTTC.

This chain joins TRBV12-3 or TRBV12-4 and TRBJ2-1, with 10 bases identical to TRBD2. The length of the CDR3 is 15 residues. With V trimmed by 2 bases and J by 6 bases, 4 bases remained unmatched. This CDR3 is CASSLSLAGVNEQFF. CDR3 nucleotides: TGTGCCAGCAGTTTATCCCTAGCGGGGGTCAATGAGCAGTTCTTC.

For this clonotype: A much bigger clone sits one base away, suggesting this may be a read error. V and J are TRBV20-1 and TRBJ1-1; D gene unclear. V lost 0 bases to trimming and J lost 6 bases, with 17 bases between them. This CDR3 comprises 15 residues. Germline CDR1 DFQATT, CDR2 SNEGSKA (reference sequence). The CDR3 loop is CSARDFGSWGAEAFF. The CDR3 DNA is TGCAGTGCTAGAGATTTCGGCAGTTGGGGTGCTGAAGCTTTCTTT.

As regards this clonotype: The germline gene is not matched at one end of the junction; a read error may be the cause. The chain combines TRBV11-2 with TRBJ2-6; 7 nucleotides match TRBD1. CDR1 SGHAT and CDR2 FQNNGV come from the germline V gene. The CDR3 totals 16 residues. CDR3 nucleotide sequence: TGTGCCGGCAGCATGATAGACAGGGCCGGGGCCAACGTCCTGACTTTC. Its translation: CAGSMIDRAGANVLTF.